What follows are 7 T cell receptor beta chains derived from one specimen sequenced in a study of TIL therapy for anti-PD-1-resistant metastatic lung cancer. The libraries were made with immunoSEQ v3. Only in-frame clones appear in the TCRdb table, and some are missing; sequencing was by immunoSEQ multiplex PCR. Of tens of thousands of clones detected, around 76% appear once; the ten largest clones hold 7% to 8%. Time point: pre-treatment sample, taken before nivolumab and TIL therapy. The sample in question was blood, obtained at baseline. The origin of the receptors is a person between 25 and 80 years old with non-small cell lung cancer.

The rearrangement uses TRBV6-6 and TRBJ1-2, with D uncertain. CDR1 and CDR2 from the germline V gene are MNHNY and SVGAGI (reference sequence). The CDR3 is 15 residues long. With 4 bases removed from V and 4 bases from J, the gap between germline ends came to 16 bases. This chain's CDR3 is CASSFLGSISYGYTF. The DNA for the CDR3 is TGTGCCAGCAGTTTCCTCGGTTCTATTTCCTATGGCTACACCTTC.

This clone was seen more than once but under ten times. The rearrangement uses TRBV6-5 and TRBJ2-1; 12 bases line up with TRBD2. V lost 0 bases and J lost 9; bases outside the gene matches: 3. There are 15 residues in the CDR3. CDR1 and CDR2 from the germline V gene are MNHEY and SVGAGI. As DNA, the CDR3 is TGTGCCAGCAGTTACTCGACTAGCGGGAGATTTGAGCAGTTCTTC. Protein product: CASSYSTSGRFEQFF.

This clone was counted a few times. V and J are TRBV11-2 and TRBJ2-7; tentative D call: TRBD1 (5 bases). Deletions cut 1 base from V and 5 bases from J, with 12 bases between. This CDR3 is built from 14 residues. The germline gives CDR1 SGHAT, CDR2 FQNNGV. CDR3 bases: TGTGCCAGCAGCTTAGGGGCAGGGATGGACGAGCAGTACTTC. This codes for CASSLGAGMDEQYF. The full variable domain, with the rest looked up from reference TRBV11-2 and TRBJ2-7, is EAGVAQSPRYKIIEKRQSVAFWCNPISGHATLYWYQQILGQGPKLLIQFQNNGVVDDSQLPKDRFSAERLKGVDSTLKIQPAKLEDSAVYLCASSLGAGMDEQYFGPGTRLTVT.

This chain connects TRBV7-8 to TRBJ1-3; D unresolved. The length of the CDR3 is 15 residues. CDR1 SGHVS and CDR2 FQNEAQ come from the germline V gene. V lost 1 base, J lost 0 bases, and 7 bases lay in between. The CDR3 loop is CASSLEGSSGNTIYF. The CDR3 nucleotides are TGTGCCAGCAGCTTAGAGGGCAGCTCTGGAAACACCATATATTTT.

This clone was recorded only once. The chain employs TRBV28 and TRBJ1-2; D is undetermined. The CDR3 is 14 amino acids. Trimming pared 7 bases from V and 8 bases from J, leaving 20 bases between. Germline CDR1 is MDHEN and CDR2 is SYDVKM. The CDR3 region is CASITDGSVRGYTF. The CDR3 coding sequence is TGTGCCAGCATCACGGACGGAAGTGTAAGGGGCTACACCTTC.

The gene calls are TRBV6-5 and TRBJ2-3, with 9 positions matching TRBD2. The V gene end was trimmed by 10 bases and the J gene end by 5 bases; junction bases not matched to a gene: 7. The CDR3 length is 13 residues. The germline V gene has CDR1 MNHEY and CDR2 SVGAGI. The CDR3 here is CATLSGRKDTQYF. Written as DNA, the CDR3 is TGTGCCACCCTTAGCGGGAGAAAAGATACGCAGTATTTT.

This clone has more than one count but fewer than ten. The rearrangement joins TRBV7-8 to TRBJ1-5; D may be TRBD1 (6 bases). Germline V gene sequence: CDR1 SGHVS, CDR2 FQNEAQ. CDR3 length: 15 residues. V was cut by 0 bases and J by 3 bases, with 9 bases left in between. The CDR3 nucleotides are TGTGCCAGCAGCTTAGCCAGGGGAAACAATCAGCCCCAGCATTTT. Translation gives CASSLARGNNQPQHF.